The 16 T cell receptor beta chains below were found in one sample sequenced in a study of T cell repertoires in ileal Crohn's disease. The table came from immunoSEQ multiplex PCR; TCRdb's copy has only in-frame clones and leaves some out. In the table there are 13,000 or so clones, roughly 85% of which are singletons. The sample consisted of ileal tissue. These receptors were collected from an adult with Crohn's disease.

This chain connects TRBV6-6 to TRBJ1-2, with a weak D call TRBD1 (5 bases). The CDR3 runs 14 residues. The germline V gene encodes CDR1 MNHNY and CDR2 SVGAGI (reference sequence). Trimming took off 6 bases at V and 7 bases at J, with 18 bases between the two ends. CDR3 amino acids: CASSLPEQGRGYTF. The CDR3 coding sequence is TGTGCCAGCAGCCTTCCGGAGCAGGGTCGTGGCTACACCTTC.

The chain links TRBV2 to TRBJ2-5, with TRBD2 matching over 13 bases. The CDR3 runs to 18 residues. From germline, CDR1 is SNHLY and CDR2 FYNNEI. The V gene end was trimmed by 6 bases and the J gene end by 5 bases; junction bases not matched to a gene: 15. The DNA for the CDR3 is TGTGCCAGCAGAATGTCCGGGACTAGCGGGACTGGGGGTGAGACCCAGTACTTC. This encodes CASRMSGTSGTGGETQYF.

V gene TRBV29-1 combines with J gene TRBJ1-1; perhaps TRBD1 as D (6 bases). The ends were cut back, 5 bases at V and 2 bases at J, with 15 bases in the middle. Germline lookup yields CDR1 SQVTM and CDR2 ANQGSEA. There are 14 residues in the CDR3. Here the CDR3 DNA reads TGCAGCGTTTATGATTGGACAGAAAACACTGAAGCTTTCTTT. This gives the protein CSVYDWTENTEAFF.

The rearrangement joins TRBV25-1 to TRBJ1-6; 8 bases agree with TRBD1. J lost 6 bases, V lost 6 bases, and 7 bases had no gene match. Per germline, CDR1 MGHDK and CDR2 SYGVNS. The CDR3 covers 15 residues. The DNA for the CDR3 is TGTGCCAGCAGCACTGCAGGGGGCTCTAATTCACCCCTCCACTTT. It yields the protein CASSTAGGSNSPLHF. Looking up the rest from reference TRBV25-1 and TRBJ1-6 gives the full variable domain: EADIYQTPRYLVIGTGKKITLECSQTMGHDKMYWYQQDPGMELHLIHYSYGVNSTEKGDLSSESTVSRIRTEHFPLTLESARPSHTSQYLCASSTAGGSNSPLHFGNGTRLTVT.

V and J are TRBV6-5 and TRBJ2-7, with a weak D call TRBD2 (6 bases). V lost 0 bases, J lost 1 base, and 13 bases lay in between. The CDR3 is 16 residues long. Germline V lookup: CDR1 MNHEY, CDR2 SVGAGI. This CDR3 is CASSYSGGIGSYEQYF. The CDR3 nucleotides read TGTGCCAGCAGTTACTCCGGGGGAATTGGTTCCTACGAGCAGTACTTC.

This chain links TRBV19 with TRBJ2-5; 9 bases agree with TRBD1. Germline values: CDR1 LNHDA, CDR2 SQIVND (reference sequence). V dropped 4 bases and J dropped 5; count of bases not matched to a gene: 8. The CDR3 covers 15 residues. The CDR3 sequence is CASSTTGGGGETQYF. CDR3 sequence (DNA): TGTGCCAGTAGTACTACAGGGGGCGGAGGGGAGACCCAGTACTTC.

The V gene is TRBV5-1, the J gene TRBJ1-2, with D perhaps matching TRBD1 (6 bases). The CDR3 spans 15 residues. CDR1 and CDR2 from the germline V gene are SGHRS and YFSETQ. Trimming took 2 bases from V and 2 from J, leaving 13 bases between them. As DNA, the CDR3 is TGCGCCAGCAGCTTCCCAGGGGAACCCAACTATGGCTACACCTTC. Amino acid sequence: CASSFPGEPNYGYTF.

V is TRBV5-1 and J is TRBJ1-1, with D perhaps matching TRBD1 (6 bases). From germline, CDR1 is SGHRS and CDR2 YFSETQ. There are 13 residues in the CDR3. V was trimmed by 0 bases and J by 3 bases, leaving 6 bases between them. The CDR3 sequence: CASSLAGDTEAFF. The CDR3 DNA is TGCGCCAGCAGCTTGGCAGGGGACACTGAAGCTTTCTTT.

The gene calls are TRBV11-3 and TRBJ2-3; no reliable D call. The V end was cut by 3 bases, the J end by 6 bases, with 10 bases between. Germline CDR1 and CDR2: SGHNT and YENEEA. This CDR3 has 13 residues. CDR3 protein: CASSLRLADTQYF. DNA for the CDR3: TGTGCCAGCAGCTTGCGGCTTGCGGATACGCAGTATTTT.

The chain employs TRBV5-6 and TRBJ2-7; D may be TRBD1 (5 bases). In germline, CDR1 is SGHDT, CDR2 YYEEEE. V lost 5 bases and J 7 bases, leaving 16 bases between the germline ends. The CDR3 runs 13 residues. The CDR3 region is CASRQVVSGEQYF. CDR3 coding DNA: TGTGCCAGCAGACAGGTTGTTAGTGGGGAGCAGTACTTC.

CDR3 loop: CASSLALTGINGYTF. CDR3 DNA sequence: TGTGCCAGCAGTCTCGCCCTCACAGGGATCAATGGCTACACCTTC. This chain joins TRBV6-5 and TRBJ1-2, with a tentative D call TRBD1 (6 bases). The CDR3 loop spans 15 amino acids. V was trimmed by 5 bases and J by 6 bases, leaving 19 bases between them. Germline CDR1 reads MNHEY; CDR2 reads SVGAGI.

The chain employs TRBV4-1 and TRBJ1-5, with 9 bases matching TRBD1. The germline CDR1 and CDR2 sequences are MGHRA and YSYEKL. The V segment lost 4 bases and the J segment 5 bases; nucleotides outside the gene matches: 3. The CDR3 is 14 residues long. CDR3 residues: CASSLQGADQPQHF. The CDR3 DNA reads as TGCGCCAGCAGCCTACAGGGGGCCGATCAGCCCCAGCATTTT.

The chain couples TRBV14 to TRBJ2-3; no clear D gene. This CDR3 is 15 amino acids long. Germline values: CDR1 SGHDN, CDR2 FVKESK. Trimming took 5 bases from V and 1 from J, leaving 13 bases between them. CDR3 bases: TGTGCCAGCAGCTTGGCACTCCGGGGCACAGATACGCAGTATTTT. Translating it yields CASSLALRGTDTQYF.

The chain joins TRBV7-2 to TRBJ1-3, with D possibly matching TRBD1 (6 bases). This CDR3 is built from 14 residues. Germline V gene data show CDR1 as SGHTA and CDR2 as FQGNSA. Trimming took off 3 bases at V and 4 bases at J, with 10 bases between the two ends. CDR3 nucleotide sequence: TGTGCCAGCAGCTTGGCGGGGGCAGGAAACACCATATATTTT. Translation: CASSLAGAGNTIYF.

V and J are TRBV10-3 and TRBJ2-3; D possibly corresponds to TRBD2 (5 bases). Trimming pared 10 bases from V and 5 bases from J, leaving 10 bases between. This CDR3 spans 11 amino acids. Per germline, CDR1 ENHRY and CDR2 SYGVKD. CDR3 residues: CASSEGDTQYF. CDR3 DNA: TGTGCCAGCTCCGAGGGAGATACGCAGTATTTT.

The V gene is TRBV10-3, the J gene TRBJ2-7; 8 bases agree with TRBD1. The CDR3 sequence is 14 residues long. Germline loops: CDR1 ENHRY, CDR2 SYGVKD. J gave up 6 bases and V 7 bases, and 11 bases lay outside the gene matches. In nucleotides, the CDR3 is TGTGCCATCACCTCGACAGGGGTTCGCCGCGAGCAGTACTTC. Translation: CAITSTGVRREQYF.